These T cell receptor beta chains were read from a single sample in a study of a mutant IDH1 vaccine in newly diagnosed glioma. Generated by immunoSEQ multiplex PCR, the TCRdb table keeps only in-frame clones and is missing some. The table has roughly 29,000 clones, approximately 84% seen once. Their antigens are not known. The source was PBMCs, collected from a glioma patient whose treatment included an IDH1 peptide vaccine. The origin of the receptors is a woman aged 18-30 years with glioma. Both conserved end residues are part of each CDR3. A D gene is named only where the DNA matches it firmly. For some rows the clone size is stated as once, few or many, or as a class when expanded; others skip it.

>TRBV14|.|TRBJ1-2|.
TGTGCCAGCAGGCAAGGCCCTGGTAGGTTAAGAGGCTACACCTTC
CASRQGPGRLRGYTF
>TRBV5-1|.|TRBJ1-6|TRBD1
TGCGCCAGCAGCGCCCAGGGGGGGGATAATTCACCCCTCCACTTT
CASSAQGGDNSPLHF
>TRBV15|once|TRBJ1-1|TRBD1
TGTGCCACCAGTCGTCGACAGGGCGTGAACACTGAAGCTTTCTTT
CATSRRQGVNTEAFF
>TRBV18|.|TRBJ2-5|TRBD2
TGTGCCAGCTCACCAAGTGTAGCTAGCGGACAAGAGACCCAGTACTTC
CASSPSVASGQETQYF
>TRBV11-3|.|TRBJ2-7|.
TGTGCCAGCAGCTTAGGACCCACGGAAACCTACGAGCAGTACTTC
CASSLGPTETYEQYF
>TRBV7-8|.|TRBJ1-5|TRBD1
TGTGCCAGCAGCTTAGGGGGACAGGGCAATCAGCCCCAGCATTTT
CASSLGGQGNQPQHF
>TRBV4-3|.|TRBJ2-2|TRBD1
TGCGCCAGCAGCCGAGACAGGGGTGGAACCGGGGAGCTGTTTTTT
CASSRDRGGTGELFF
>TRBV29-1|.|TRBJ2-3|TRBD1
TGCAGCGTATGGACAGGGGGCGTAGGAGATACGCAGTATTTT
CSVWTGGVGDTQYF
>TRBV2|.|TRBJ1-2|.
TGTGCCAGCAAACGGATACCTAACTATGGCTACACCTTC
CASKRIPNYGYTF
>TRBV18|.|TRBJ1-4|.
TGTGCCAGCACTGGACAGTATAATGAAAAACTGTTTTTT
CASTGQYNEKLFF
>TRBV19|.|TRBJ1-3|.
TGTGCCAGTAGTAGCCCCCGACCAGGGCCCCTGAACACCATATATTTT
CASSSPRPGPLNTIYF
>TRBV20-1|.|TRBJ2-5|.
TGCAGTGCTGAGAATCGAGAGACCCAGTACTTC
CSAENRETQYF
>TRBV7-2|.|TRBJ2-3|.
TGTGCCAGCAGCTTAGAAGGTGGGGGTCTCACAGATACGCAGTATTTT
CASSLEGGGLTDTQYF
>TRBV5-1|.|TRBJ2-5|.
TGCGCCAGCAGCTTGGGTGGGGGGGCCAGGGAGACCCAGTACTTC
CASSLGGGARETQYF
>TRBV27|.|TRBJ1-1|TRBD1
TGTGCCAGCAGTTCGACAGGGGAAGCTTTCTTT
CASSSTGEAFF
>TRBV14|once|TRBJ2-7|.
TGTGCCAGCAGCCAAGAGAGGATCTGGGCAGGGAGAACATACGAGCAGTACTTC
CASSQERIWAGRTYEQYF
>TRBV14|.|TRBJ2-5|.
TGTGCCAGCAGCCACTCGAAACTACTACAGGGCTCGTTAGAGACCCAGTACTTC
CASSHSKLLQGSLETQYF